What follows are 19 T cell receptor beta chains derived from one specimen sequenced in a study of T-cell reconstitution after alpha-beta-depleted transplantation in children. The authors prepared the TCRbeta library with unique molecular identifiers. TCRdb re-analysed the PCR reads in MiXCR, keeping a single row per CDR3 protein. The profile shows more than 200,000 distinct CDR3 sequences, around 25% of them singletons. The source was PBMCs, collected before TCRalphabeta/CD19-depleted stem cell transplant. These receptors came from a girl aged 2 to 10 with Fanconi anemia, due to receive a stem cell transplant.

This clonotype turned up a few times. The chain couples TRBV29-1 to TRBJ2-7; 8 nucleotides align to TRBD1. V lost 6 bases, J lost 6 bases, and 4 bases stayed unmatched. Looked up from germline, CDR1 is SQVTM and CDR2 is ANQGSEA. The CDR3 runs to 11 residues. The CDR3 DNA sequence: TGCAGCGTGAGGCAGGGGGCCGAGCAGTACTTC. Its protein is CSVRQGAEQYF.

The CDR3 region is CSVASGRAQETQYF. DNA of the CDR3: TGCAGCGTTGCTAGCGGGAGAGCCCAAGAGACCCAGTACTTC. This chain joins TRBV29-1 and TRBJ2-5; 10 bases are a match to TRBD2. Per germline, CDR1 SQVTM and CDR2 ANQGSEA. This CDR3 comprises 14 residues. The ends lost 4 bases at V and 1 base at J; junction bases unmatched: 3.

This clonotype has more than one count but fewer than ten. This rearrangement joins TRBV5-1 to TRBJ2-1, with TRBD2 matching 14 bases. CDR3 length equals 23 residues. V was clipped by 4 bases and J by 4 bases; unmatched bases: 25. CDR1 is SGHRS and CDR2 is YFSETQ in the germline V gene. The CDR3 sequence: CASSRGTAVPEPGLAGAYNEQFF. The CDR3 region has the DNA TGCGCCAGCAGCCGAGGGACAGCGGTGCCGGAACCGGGACTAGCGGGAGCGTACAATGAGCAGTTCTTC. The whole variable domain, remainder taken from reference TRBV5-1 and TRBJ2-1, is KAGVTQTPRYLIKTRGQQVTLSCSPISGHRSVSWYQQTPGQGLQFLFEYFSETQRNKGNFPGRFSGRQFSNSRSEMNVSTLELGDSALYLCASSRGTAVPEPGLAGAYNEQFFGPGTRLTVL.

Turning to this clonotype: A read error may produce the germline difference seen at one junction end. The genes are TRBV6-4 and TRBJ2-5; TRBD2 is a possible D gene (5 bases). Germline CDR1 reads MRHNA; CDR2 reads SNTAGT. The CDR3 is 16 amino acids. CDR3 amino acids: CDSIHKLEARRETQYF. The CDR3 DNA follows: TGTGACAGCATCCACAAACTAGAGGCAAGGAGGGAGACCCAGTACTTC.

This clonotype has just one count. The CDR3 reads CASRKRQGALLPPSYEQYF. Here the CDR3 DNA reads TGTGCCAGCAGGAAAAGACAGGGGGCGCTTCTCCCCCCATCCTACGAGCAGTACTTC. The V and J genes are TRBV28 and TRBJ2-7, with 10 bases aligning to TRBD1. The V gene's germline CDR1 is MDHEN and CDR2 SYDVKM. After removal of 6 bases from V and 1 base from J, the junction contained 18 bases not matched to a gene. There are 19 residues in the CDR3.

This chain joins TRBV5-1 and TRBJ2-7; no firm D call. This CDR3 is built from 13 residues. V lost 0 bases and J lost 6, with 10 bases in between. Germline values: CDR1 SGHRS, CDR2 YFSETQ. This CDR3 reads CASSLEVLGEQYF. The CDR3 nucleotides read TGCGCCAGCAGCTTGGAGGTCTTGGGCGAGCAGTACTTC.

V gene TRBV29-1 combines with J gene TRBJ1-3, with a weak D call TRBD1 (6 bases). Germline loops: CDR1 SQVTM, CDR2 ANQGSEA. Trimming removed 4 bases from V and 5 bases from J, with 15 bases in between. This CDR3 spans 14 amino acids. The CDR3 DNA sequence: TGCAGCGTTGGACCGACAGGTTCGAGAAACACCATATATTTT. Translating it yields CSVGPTGSRNTIYF.

The chain employs TRBV20-1 and TRBJ2-7; 11 positions match TRBD1. The CDR3 runs 15 residues. Germline values: CDR1 DFQATT, CDR2 SNEGSKA (reference sequence). V lost 0 bases, J lost 4 bases, and 5 bases stayed unmatched. CDR3 sequence: CSARDVDRGRYEQYF. DNA for the CDR3: TGCAGTGCTAGAGATGTGGACAGGGGGCGTTACGAGCAGTACTTC.

This clonotype occurred many times. The genes are TRBV6-5 and TRBJ2-1; 8 bases agree with TRBD2. The CDR3 length is 16 residues. V trimming: 0 bases; J trimming: 7 bases; junction bases outside the gene matches: 8. Germline values: CDR1 MNHEY, CDR2 SVGAGI. In DNA form, the CDR3 reads TGTGCCAGCAGTTACTCGAGATCCGGGGGGGGTAATGAGCAGTTCTTC. Its protein product is CASSYSRSGGGNEQFF.

At least ten counts were recorded for this clonotype. The chain couples TRBV7-2 to TRBJ2-1, with 8 bases that match TRBD1. Per the germline V gene, CDR1 is SGHTA and CDR2 is FQGNSA. The CDR3 extends over 16 amino acids. V trimming: 5 bases; J trimming: 7 bases; junction bases outside the gene matches: 13. CDR3 region: CASSTNRGRFMNEQFF. CDR3 DNA sequence: TGTGCCAGCAGCACCAACAGGGGGAGGTTTATGAATGAGCAGTTCTTC.

This rearrangement joins TRBV10-2 to TRBJ2-1, with TRBD2 matching over 9 bases. CDR3 size: 14 residues. CDR1 WSHSY and CDR2 SAAADI come from the germline V gene. V was clipped by 8 bases and J by 4 bases; unmatched bases: 6. Written as DNA, the CDR3 is TGCGCCAGCGGTACGGCGGGAGGGTACAATGAGCAGTTCTTC. It encodes CASGTAGGYNEQFF.

This rearrangement joins TRBV20-1 to TRBJ2-3, with D unclear. Germline-derived CDR1 and CDR2 are DFQATT and SNEGSKA (reference sequence). V lost 5 bases and J 0 bases, leaving 15 bases between the germline ends. The CDR3 spans 15 residues. CDR3 loop: CSAPAERTSTDTQYF. CDR3 coding DNA: TGCAGTGCTCCTGCGGAGCGCACTAGCACAGATACGCAGTATTTT.

In this sample, this clonotype turned up a few times. The chain employs TRBV24-1 and TRBJ2-1, with TRBD2 identical over 12 bases. Germline CDR1 is KGHDR and CDR2 is SFDVKD. Unmatched junction bases numbered 7, after V lost 4 bases and J lost 4 bases. The CDR3 runs to 17 residues. For the CDR3, the DNA is TGTGCCACCAGTGACCCGTCTAGCGGGGGGGCTTACAATGAGCAGTTCTTC. It is translated as CATSDPSSGGAYNEQFF.

This clonotype was seen many times. This sequence joins TRBV20-1 and TRBJ2-2; D uncertain. The CDR3 runs 13 residues. The germline CDR1 and CDR2 sequences are DFQATT and SNEGSKA (reference sequence). V was trimmed by 3 bases and J by 8 bases, leaving 13 bases between them. DNA of the CDR3: TGCAGTGCTAGTATTGGATTCGGTGGGGAGCTGTTTTTT. It specifies CSASIGFGGELFF.

This clonotype showed up many times. The genes are TRBV29-1 and TRBJ2-3; no definite D call. This CDR3 is built from 14 residues. CDR1 SQVTM and CDR2 ANQGSEA come from the germline V gene. V lost 6 bases to trimming and J lost 5 bases, with 18 bases between them. DNA for the CDR3: TGCAGCGTGTTACCACAGAGACTTGAAGATACGCAGTATTTT. Translated, it gives CSVLPQRLEDTQYF.

The chain combines TRBV19 with TRBJ1-1; a possible D gene is TRBD1 (5 bases). The CDR3 extends over 14 amino acids. Germline CDR1 is LNHDA and CDR2 is SQIVND (reference sequence). The V end lost 4 bases, the J end lost 1 base, and 10 bases lay between the germline ends. This CDR3 reads CASSSPGQNTEAFF. The CDR3 coding sequence is TGTGCCAGTAGTAGCCCAGGACAGAACACTGAAGCTTTCTTT.

This clonotype has ten or more counts. The chain is built from TRBV12-3 or TRBV12-4 and TRBJ1-1; 7 bases are shared with TRBD1. The V and J ends lost 4 bases and 8 bases, in that order; junction bases with no gene match: 1. The CDR3 is made up of 11 amino acids. The CDR3: CASSSTGEAFF. The DNA of the CDR3 is TGTGCCAGCAGTTCGACAGGGGAAGCTTTCTTT.

The sample holds many counts of this clonotype. The rearrangement links TRBV18 to TRBJ2-7; D possibly matches TRBD1 or TRBD2 (5 bases each). V lost 2 bases, J lost 3 bases, and 8 bases lay in between. CDR1 and CDR2 (germline): KGHSH, LQKENI. CDR3 length: 13 residues. For the CDR3, the DNA is TGTGCCAGCTCACCAGTGAGGGGCTACGAGCAGTACTTC. The encoded protein is CASSPVRGYEQYF.

This clonotype was seen a few times. The gene calls are TRBV7-2 and TRBJ2-5; D is perhaps TRBD2 (5 bases). Per germline, CDR1 SGHTA and CDR2 FQGNSA. The CDR3 runs 17 residues. Trimming took 1 base from V and 3 from J, leaving 18 bases between them. The CDR3 spells CASSLGILSGVKETQYF. CDR3 in DNA: TGTGCCAGCAGCTTAGGAATCTTAAGCGGAGTTAAAGAGACCCAGTACTTC.